This is a list of T cell receptor beta chains from one sample in a study of cytomegalovirus exposure and HLA in healthy donors. Measured with immunoSEQ multiplex PCR; TCRdb has only the in-frame clones, and not every one. The repertoire holds 90,000 to 95,000 clones, approximately 80% seen once, with roughly 2% in the top ten. Material for sequencing was PBMCs. These receptors originate from a man younger than 35 in good health and CMV-seronegative. Each CDR3 is given with its conserved first and last residue. A D gene is named only where the DNA matches it firmly. For some rows the clone size is stated as once, few or many, or as a class when expanded; others skip it.

J,V,size,D,DNA,CDR3
TRBJ2-2,TRBV5-6,.,.,TGTGCCAGCAGCTTCGAGACACGGCCCGGTGGGGAGCTGTTTTTT,CASSFETRPGGELFF
TRBJ2-3,TRBV6-5,.,.,TGTGCCAGCAGTGGCCCACAGCATACGCAGTATTTT,CASSGPQHTQYF
TRBJ1-1,TRBV6-6,.,.,TGTGCCAGCAGTCGTTCGAACACTGAAGCTTTCTTT,CASSRSNTEAFF
TRBJ1-5,TRBV6-1,.,.,TGTGCCAGCACCCGAGGGGGGGAATATCAGCCCCAGCATTTT,CASTRGGEYQPQHF
TRBJ2-7,TRBV6-5,.,TRBD1,TGTGCCAGCAGTAGTACGACAGGGAGCCCCTACGAGCAGTACTTC,CASSSTTGSPYEQYF
TRBJ1-2,TRBV6-5,.,TRBD1,TGTGCCAGCAGTTACGTAGGGGGCAATGGCTACACCTTC,CASSYVGGNGYTF
TRBJ1-2,TRBV15,.,.,TGTGCCACCAGCAGTGCAGGGTGGGGTTATGGCTACACCTTC,CATSSAGWGYGYTF
TRBJ2-6,TRBV5-5,.,.,TGTGCCAGCAGCTTCGGAGGGGGCGCTGGGGCCAACGTCCTGACTTTC,CASSFGGGAGANVLTF
TRBJ1-6,TRBV6-5,few,.,TGTGCCAGCAGTGCAGGGTTGCATAATTCACCCCTCCACTTT,CASSAGLHNSPLHF
TRBJ2-2,TRBV11-3,.,.,TGTGCCAGCAGAACGGAGTATGGGGAGCTGTTTTTT,CASRTEYGELFF
TRBJ1-1,TRBV7-9,.,TRBD1,TGTGCCAGCAGGGGGACAGGGGTCGGGACTGAAGCTTTCTTT,CASRGTGVGTEAFF
TRBJ1-5,TRBV9,once,.,TGTGCCAGCAGCGCCTCCGGTCGCAATCGGCCCCAGCATTTT,CASSASGRNRPQHF
TRBJ1-1,TRBV2,.,.,TGTGCCAGCAGTGACCTTGGCAGTCCCACTGAAGCTTTCTTT,CASSDLGSPTEAFF
TRBJ2-1,TRBV5-6,.,TRBD1,TGTGCCAGCAGCTTGGTGGCCGGGACAGGACTTAACAATGAGCAGTTCTTC,CASSLVAGTGLNNEQFF
TRBJ2-7,TRBV5-5,.,TRBD1,TGTGCCAGCAGCTCCAACAGGGGGCGCTTCTACGAGCAGTACTTC,CASSSNRGRFYEQYF
TRBJ1-1,TRBV5-1,.,TRBD1,TGCGCCAGCAGCATGGGACAGGGGACCGAAGCTTTCTTT,CASSMGQGTEAFF
TRBJ2-7,TRBV19,.,TRBD2,TGTGCCAGTACTCCGAGTATAGCGGGGGTGTACGAGCAGTACTTC,CASTPSIAGVYEQYF
TRBJ2-3,TRBV9,.,.,TGTGCCAGCAGCCCATCAGGCGGGGTTAGCACAGATACGCAGTATTTT,CASSPSGGVSTDTQYF
TRBJ2-2,TRBV6-5,few,TRBD2,TGTGCCAGCAGGATGAGCGGGGGTGCCGGGGAGCTGTTTTTT,CASRMSGGAGELFF
TRBJ2-1,TRBV10-3,.,TRBD2,TGTGCCGCCAGCGAGCTAGCGGCGGGCAATGAGCAGTTCTTC,CAASELAAGNEQFF
TRBJ2-3,TRBV7-9,.,.,TGTGCCAGCAGCTTGAACAGGGCTGAGGGCACAGATACGCAGTATTTT,CASSLNRAEGTDTQYF
TRBJ1-3,TRBV28,few,.,TGTGCCAGCAGTTTTTCGCAGGGAGGAAACACCATATATTTT,CASSFSQGGNTIYF
TRBJ2-7,TRBV11-2,.,.,TGTGCCAGCATCGGTGGGGCGCAAGGACCCATTACCTACGAGCAGTACTTC,CASIGGAQGPITYEQYF
TRBJ1-3,TRBV7-3,.,.,TGTGCCAGCAGCCTTGGGACTGCTGGAAACACCATATATTTT,CASSLGTAGNTIYF
TRBJ2-3,TRBV11-3,.,.,TGTGCCAGCAGCTTAATGGGGGGGCGAGGCACAGATACGCAGTATTTT,CASSLMGGRGTDTQYF
TRBJ1-5,TRBV2,.,TRBD1,TGTGCCAGCAGTGACACAGGGGTGTTTCAGCCCCAGCATTTT,CASSDTGVFQPQHF
TRBJ2-3,TRBV30,.,TRBD2,TGTGCCTGGAGGCCACTAGCGGGGTTGGATACGCAGTATTTT,CAWRPLAGLDTQYF
TRBJ1-1,TRBV18,.,TRBD1,TGTGCCAGCTCACCAACACAGGGGGGAAGAACTGAAGCTTTCTTT,CASSPTQGGRTEAFF
TRBJ2-3,TRBV30,.,.,TGTGCCTGGAATCGACAGGGCACAGATACGCAGTATTTT,CAWNRQGTDTQYF
TRBJ1-1,TRBV7-9,.,.,TGTGCCAGCAGCTTAGTACTCGAGGGCACTGAAGCTTTCTTT,CASSLVLEGTEAFF
TRBJ1-6,TRBV2,few,.,TGTGCCAGCAGTGAATTAGGGAGCTCTTCACCCCTCCACTTT,CASSELGSSSPLHF
TRBJ1-1,TRBV30,.,.,TGTGCCTGGAGTGTCTGGGGGAGGAATACTGAAGCTTTCTTT,CAWSVWGRNTEAFF
TRBJ2-2,TRBV9,once,TRBD2,TGTGCCAGCAGCGTCGGGGGGGCCCTCGGGGAGCTGTTTTTT,CASSVGGALGELFF
TRBJ1-2,TRBV5-8,.,TRBD1,TGTGCCAGCACCCAAACCGGGACAGGGATAGACTATGGCTACACCTTC,CASTQTGTGIDYGYTF
TRBJ2-5,TRBV11-2,.,TRBD1,TGTGCCAGCAACTCCCCGGGACAGGGTGGGGAGACCCAGTACTTC,CASNSPGQGGETQYF
TRBJ2-5,TRBV6-5,few,.,TGTGCCAGCAGTCGCTCCGGGAATTCTGAAGAGACCCAGTACTTC,CASSRSGNSEETQYF
TRBJ1-2,TRBV6-1,.,TRBD1,TGTGCCAGCCAACGGGGAGGACAGGACTATGGCTACACCTTC,CASQRGGQDYGYTF
TRBJ2-2,TRBV7-8,.,TRBD2,TGTGCCAGCAGCTGGGGGAGGGGACGGGTCGGGGAGCTGTTTTTT,CASSWGRGRVGELFF
TRBJ2-3,TRBV5-1,.,TRBD1,TGCGCCAGCAGCAAAGGGGACAGGGGCACAGATACGCAGTATTTT,CASSKGDRGTDTQYF
TRBJ1-3,TRBV2,.,TRBD1,TGTGCCAGCAGCAGACAGGGAGAATCTGGAAACACCATATATTTT,CASSRQGESGNTIYF